The 5 T cell receptor beta chains given below trace back to one sample, sequenced in a study. TCRdb reprocessed the 5' RACE reads via MiXCR and lists one record per CDR3 protein. The sample includes 45,000 to 60,000 distinct CDR3 sequences, over 20% seen only once; the top ten take 2.5% to 3.5%. Input material: tumor-infiltrating naive CD4+ T cells sorted from the breast tumor. Subset specified: naive CD4+ T cells, CD4+CD45RA+CD25-. The receptor source for this set is a female donor with breast cancer.

The chain couples TRBV30 to TRBJ2-1; no clear D. Germline-derived CDR1 and CDR2 are GTSNPN and SVGIG (reference sequence). The ends were cut back, 3 bases at V and 5 bases at J, with 8 bases in the middle. The CDR3 is 12 amino acids. DNA of the CDR3: TGTGCCTGGAGCCCCCTGGACAATGAGCAGTTCTTC. It encodes CAWSPLDNEQFF.

This chain uses TRBV12-5 with TRBJ2-5; TRBD1 matches at 7 bases. This CDR3 comprises 14 residues. The germline V gene encodes CDR1 LGHNT and CDR2 FRNRAP. V gave up 2 bases and J gave up 5 bases; unmatched junction bases: 5. CDR3 in amino acids: CASGLIGGTETQYF. The CDR3, as DNA: TGTGCTAGTGGTTTGATAGGGGGCACGGAGACCCAGTACTTC.

This chain connects TRBV6-1 to TRBJ1-1; D unclear. The CDR3 is 13 amino acids. Germline lookup yields CDR1 MNHNS and CDR2 SASEGT. Trimming left V 5 bases short and J 4 bases short, with 11 bases between. For the CDR3, the DNA is TGTGCCAGCAGTTACTCGAGAGCCACTGAAGCTTTCTTT. It codes for CASSYSRATEAFF.

This chain links TRBV5-1 with TRBJ2-1, with TRBD2 matching over 12 bases. Trimming took 4 bases from V and 6 from J; bases not matched to a gene: 11. CDR3 length: 17 amino acids. Germline-derived CDR1 and CDR2 are SGHRS and YFSETQ. The CDR3 region has the DNA TGCGCCAGCAGCGCTTCGGCGGCTAGCGGGGGGGTCAATGAGCAGTTCTTC. Translation: CASSASAASGGVNEQFF.

Details on this clonotype: A clone one base away is much larger, so this may be a read error. CDR3 region: CASTVGRGNSLLHF. CDR3 nucleotides: TGCGCCAGCACCGTGGGGAGGGGTAATTCACTCCTCCACTTT. V is TRBV5-1 and J is TRBJ1-6, with D perhaps TRBD1 (5 bases). Germline assignment: CDR1 SGHRS and CDR2 YFSETQ. The CDR3 extends over 14 amino acids. Filled out from reference TRBV5-1 and TRBJ1-6, the complete variable domain reads KAGVTQTPRYLIKTRGQQVTLSCSPISGHRSVSWYQQTPGQGLQFLFEYFSETQRNKGNFPGRFSGRQFSNSRSEMNVSTLELGDSALYLCASTVGRGNSLLHFGNGTRLTVT.